This T cell receptor (beta chain) was obtained from a study of blood T cell repertoires in COVID-19. Overall study context: Acute and convalescent COVID-19 specimens originated in the United States, Italy and Spain. Sample material is recorded as cDNA or gDNA derived from T cells, B-cell-depleted T cells, or PBMCs.

The CDR3 contains 15 residues. The germline gives CDR1 SGHTA, CDR2 FQGNSA. The trim removed 1 base at V and 8 bases at J, leaving 4 bases unmatched. In the authors' methods: Reference gene primers were amplified, and this amplification served to estimate nucleated cell counts. Using immunoSEQ multiplex PCR, the repertoire was profiled, and TCRdb retains in-frame clones only, with some absent. V and J calls and clone size follow that table, whereas D and trimming were derived from the DNA. The repertoire holds tens of thousands of clones, approximately 85% seen once, with about a sixth in the top ten.

This chain connects TRBV7-2 to TRBJ2-1, with TRBD2 identical over 11 bases. The sample taken for sequencing was peripheral blood. The receptor was isolated from a human donor in a cohort sampled during active COVID-19. Here the CDR3 reads CASSLVAGGWDEQFF. The CDR3 DNA sequence: TGTGCCAGCAGCTTAGTAGCGGGGGGGTGGGATGAGCAGTTCTTC.